This paragraph covers one T cell receptor (beta chain) sequence. Its matching antigen is unknown. The sample is drawn from a study of tumor-infiltrating lymphocytes in primary liver carcinoma. Whole-study results and caveats: Lesser overlap characterized tumor-adjacent and tumor-blood pairs relative to tumor region pairs.

It was unsorted whole blood that yielded blood RNA, and germline DNA was also extracted. The patients carried chronic HBV infection and had received no treatment. The authors made TCR beta cDNA from 400 to 600 ng total RNA with a constant-region primer. Slightly modified ARM-PCR served as the procedure for the TCR beta libraries. These libraries came from three rounds of nested multiplex PCR. Use of TRBV1-TRBV30 forward primers with a C-beta reverse primer characterized the first two PCR rounds, which lasted about 10 cycles each. TCRdb analysed the multiplex PCR reads with MiXCR anew, one entry per CDR3 protein. The sample holds fewer than 350,000 distinct CDR3 sequences, 50% to 70% seen once. The germline V gene encodes CDR1 MDHEN and CDR2 SYDVKM. The CDR3 spans 14 residues. The germline V and J ends were trimmed by 7 bases and 4 bases, with 16 bases remaining between them.

This clonotype originated in a man aged 35-49 years with primary liver carcinoma and hepatitis B virus infection. The specimen was peripheral blood. The chain joins TRBV28 to TRBJ1-2; maybe TRBD1 (6 bases). CDR3 DNA sequence: TGTGCCAGCACTGCCCCCGGACAGAGCTATGGCTACACCTTC. It is translated as CASTAPGQSYGYTF.